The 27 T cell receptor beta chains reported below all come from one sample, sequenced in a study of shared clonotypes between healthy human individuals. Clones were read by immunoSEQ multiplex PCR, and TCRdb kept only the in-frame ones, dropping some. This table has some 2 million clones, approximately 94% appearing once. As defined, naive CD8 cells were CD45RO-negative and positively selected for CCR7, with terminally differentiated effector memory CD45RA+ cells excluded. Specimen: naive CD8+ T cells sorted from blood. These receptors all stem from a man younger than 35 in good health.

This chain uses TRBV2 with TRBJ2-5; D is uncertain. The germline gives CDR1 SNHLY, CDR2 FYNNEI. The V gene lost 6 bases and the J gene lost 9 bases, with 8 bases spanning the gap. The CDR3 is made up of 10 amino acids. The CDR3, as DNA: TGTGCCAGCAGCGATTCGGCCCAGTACTTC. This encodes CASSDSAQYF.

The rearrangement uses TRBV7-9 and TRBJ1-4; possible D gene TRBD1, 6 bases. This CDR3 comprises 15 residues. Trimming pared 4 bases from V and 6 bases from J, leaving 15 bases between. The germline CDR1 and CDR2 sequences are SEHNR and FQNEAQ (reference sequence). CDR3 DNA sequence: TGTGCCAGCAGCTCTACAGGGCCGGGCGATGAAAAACTGTTTTTT. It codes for CASSSTGPGDEKLFF.

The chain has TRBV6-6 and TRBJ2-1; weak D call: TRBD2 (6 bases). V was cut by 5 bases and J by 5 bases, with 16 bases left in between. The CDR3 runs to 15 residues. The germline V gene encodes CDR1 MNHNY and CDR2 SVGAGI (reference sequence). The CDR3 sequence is CASSPVEGPNNEQFF. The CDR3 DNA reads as TGTGCCAGCAGTCCAGTGGAGGGACCTAACAATGAGCAGTTCTTC.

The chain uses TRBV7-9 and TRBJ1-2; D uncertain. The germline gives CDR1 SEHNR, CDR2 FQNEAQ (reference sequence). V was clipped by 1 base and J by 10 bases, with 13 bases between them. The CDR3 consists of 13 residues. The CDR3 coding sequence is TGTGCCAGCAGCTTAGAGAGTTTTATGGTCTACACCTTC. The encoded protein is CASSLESFMVYTF.

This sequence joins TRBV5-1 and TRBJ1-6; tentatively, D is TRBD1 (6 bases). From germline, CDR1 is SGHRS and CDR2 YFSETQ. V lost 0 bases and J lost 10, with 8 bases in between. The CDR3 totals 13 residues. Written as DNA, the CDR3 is TGCGCCAGCAGCTTGGACGGGGGCTCACCCCTCCACTTT. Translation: CASSLDGGSPLHF.

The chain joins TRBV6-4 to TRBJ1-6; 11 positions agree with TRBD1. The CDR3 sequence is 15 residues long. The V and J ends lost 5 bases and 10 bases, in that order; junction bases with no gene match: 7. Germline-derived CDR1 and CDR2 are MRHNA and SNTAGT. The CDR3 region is CASSPDRGRKSPLHF. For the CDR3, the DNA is TGTGCCAGCAGTCCGGACAGGGGGCGAAAGTCACCCCTCCACTTT.

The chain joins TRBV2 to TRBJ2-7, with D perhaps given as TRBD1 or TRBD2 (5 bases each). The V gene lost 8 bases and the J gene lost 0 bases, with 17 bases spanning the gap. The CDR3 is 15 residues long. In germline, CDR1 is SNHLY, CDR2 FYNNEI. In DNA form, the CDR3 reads TGTGCCAGCGACGGTAGACCTGGGGGCTCCTACGAGCAGTACTTC. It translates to CASDGRPGGSYEQYF. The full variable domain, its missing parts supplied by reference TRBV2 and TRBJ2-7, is EPEVTQTPSHQVTQMGQEVILRCVPISNHLYFYWYRQILGQKVEFLVSFYNNEISEKSEIFDDQFSVERPDGSNFTLKIRSTKLEDSAMYFCASDGRPGGSYEQYFGPGTRLTVT.

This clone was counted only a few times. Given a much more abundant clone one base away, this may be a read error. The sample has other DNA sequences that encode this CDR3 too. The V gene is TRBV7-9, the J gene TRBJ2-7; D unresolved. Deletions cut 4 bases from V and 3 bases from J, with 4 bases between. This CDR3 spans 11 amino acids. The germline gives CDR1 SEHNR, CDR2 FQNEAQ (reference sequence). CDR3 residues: CASSWGYEQYF. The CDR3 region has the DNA TGTGCCAGCAGCTGGGGCTACGAGCAGTACTTC.

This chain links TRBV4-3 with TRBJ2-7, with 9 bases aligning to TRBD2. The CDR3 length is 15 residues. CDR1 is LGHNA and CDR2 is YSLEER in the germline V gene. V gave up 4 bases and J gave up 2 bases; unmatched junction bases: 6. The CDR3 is CASSPGVAGAYEQYF. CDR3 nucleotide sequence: TGCGCCAGCAGCCCTGGGGTAGCGGGGGCCTACGAGCAGTACTTC.

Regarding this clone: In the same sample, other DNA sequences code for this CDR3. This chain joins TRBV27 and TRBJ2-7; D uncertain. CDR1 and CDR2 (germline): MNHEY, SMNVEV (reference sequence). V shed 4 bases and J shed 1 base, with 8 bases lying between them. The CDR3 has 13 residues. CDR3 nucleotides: TGTGCCAGCAGTTCTCTGGGTTCCTACGAGCAGTACTTC. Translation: CASSSLGSYEQYF.

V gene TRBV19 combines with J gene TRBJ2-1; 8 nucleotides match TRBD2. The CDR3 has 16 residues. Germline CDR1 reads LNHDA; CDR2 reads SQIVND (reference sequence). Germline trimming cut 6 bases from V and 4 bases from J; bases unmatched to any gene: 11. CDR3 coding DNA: TGTGCCAGTAGCCATTACACCGGGACTAGTTACAATGAGCAGTTCTTC. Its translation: CASSHYTGTSYNEQFF. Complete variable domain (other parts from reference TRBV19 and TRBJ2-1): DGGITQSPKYLFRKEGQNVTLSCEQNLNHDAMYWYRQDPGQGLRLIYYSQIVNDFQKGDIAEGYSVSREKKESFPLTVTSAQKNPTAFYLCASSHYTGTSYNEQFFGPGTRLTVL.

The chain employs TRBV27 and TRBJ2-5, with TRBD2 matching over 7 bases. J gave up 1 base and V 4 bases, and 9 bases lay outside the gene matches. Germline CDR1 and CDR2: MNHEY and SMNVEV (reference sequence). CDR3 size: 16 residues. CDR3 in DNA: TGTGCCAGCAGTTCCCTAGCGGAGGGACTCCAAGAGACCCAGTACTTC. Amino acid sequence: CASSSLAEGLQETQYF.

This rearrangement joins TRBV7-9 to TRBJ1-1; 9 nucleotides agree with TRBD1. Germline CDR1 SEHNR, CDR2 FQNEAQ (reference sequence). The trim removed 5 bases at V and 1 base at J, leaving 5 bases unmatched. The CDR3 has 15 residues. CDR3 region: CASSNDRGANTEAFF. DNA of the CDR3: TGTGCCAGCAGCAACGACAGGGGGGCGAACACTGAAGCTTTCTTT.

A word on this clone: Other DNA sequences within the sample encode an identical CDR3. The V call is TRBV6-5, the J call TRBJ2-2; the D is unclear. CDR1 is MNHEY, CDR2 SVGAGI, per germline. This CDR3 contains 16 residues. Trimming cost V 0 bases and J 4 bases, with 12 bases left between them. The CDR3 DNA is TGTGCCAGCAGTTACTCGATCGGTGAAAGCACCGGGGAGCTGTTTTTT. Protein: CASSYSIGESTGELFF.

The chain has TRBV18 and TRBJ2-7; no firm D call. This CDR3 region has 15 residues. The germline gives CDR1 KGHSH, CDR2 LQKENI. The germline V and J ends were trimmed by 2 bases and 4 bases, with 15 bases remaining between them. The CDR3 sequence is CASSPTVPRQYEQYF. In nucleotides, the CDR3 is TGTGCCAGCTCACCAACAGTACCGAGACAATACGAGCAGTACTTC.

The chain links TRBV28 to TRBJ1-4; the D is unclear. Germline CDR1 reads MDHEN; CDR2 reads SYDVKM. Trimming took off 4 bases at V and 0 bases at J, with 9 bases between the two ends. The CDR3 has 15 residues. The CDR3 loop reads CASSSSLATNEKLFF. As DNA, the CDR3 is TGTGCCAGCAGTTCAAGTCTTGCAACTAATGAAAAACTGTTTTTT.

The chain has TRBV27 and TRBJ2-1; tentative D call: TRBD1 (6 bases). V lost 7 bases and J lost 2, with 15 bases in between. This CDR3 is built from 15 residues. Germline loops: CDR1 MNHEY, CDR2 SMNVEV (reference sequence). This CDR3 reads CASNRVPYTYNEQFF. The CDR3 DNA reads TGTGCCAGCAACAGGGTCCCCTACACCTACAATGAGCAGTTCTTC.

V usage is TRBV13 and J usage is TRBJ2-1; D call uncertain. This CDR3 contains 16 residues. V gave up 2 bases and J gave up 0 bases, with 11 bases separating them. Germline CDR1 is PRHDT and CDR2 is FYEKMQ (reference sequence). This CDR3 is CASSLIPVSSYNEQFF. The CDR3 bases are TGTGCCAGCAGCTTAATTCCGGTAAGCTCCTACAATGAGCAGTTCTTC. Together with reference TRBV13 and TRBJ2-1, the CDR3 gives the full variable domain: AAGVIQSPRHLIKEKRETATLKCYPIPRHDTVYWYQQGPGQDPQFLISFYEKMQSDKGSIPDRFSAQQFSDYHSELNMSSLELGDSALYFCASSLIPVSSYNEQFFGPGTRLTVL.

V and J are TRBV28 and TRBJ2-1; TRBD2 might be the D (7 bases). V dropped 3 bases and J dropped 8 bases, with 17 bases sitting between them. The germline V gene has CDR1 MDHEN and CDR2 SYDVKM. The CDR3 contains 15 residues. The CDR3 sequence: CASSLERGARDEQFF. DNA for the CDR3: TGTGCCAGCAGTTTGGAACGGGGGGCACGGGATGAGCAGTTCTTC. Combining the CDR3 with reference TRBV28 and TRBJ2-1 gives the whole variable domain DVKVTQSSRYLVKRTGEKVFLECVQDMDHENMFWYRQDPGLGLRLIYFSYDVKMKEKGDIPEGYSVSREKKERFSLILESASTNQTSMYLCASSLERGARDEQFFGPGTRLTVL.

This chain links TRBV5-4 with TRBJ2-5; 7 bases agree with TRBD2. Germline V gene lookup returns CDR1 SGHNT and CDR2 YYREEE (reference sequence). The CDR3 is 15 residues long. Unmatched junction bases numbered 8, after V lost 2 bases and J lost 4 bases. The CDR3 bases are TGTGCCAGCAGCTTCTGGGGGGGGTCCGGAGAGACCCAGTACTTC. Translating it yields CASSFWGGSGETQYF.

The DNA for the CDR3 is TGTGCCAGCAGCTTCGGACTGGACGATCAGCCCCAGCATTTT. Its protein product is CASSFGLDDQPQHF. The rearrangement uses TRBV11-2 and TRBJ1-5; D uncertain. V was cut by 3 bases and J by 5 bases, with 11 bases left in between. Germline CDR1 reads SGHAT; CDR2 reads FQNNGV. The CDR3 has 14 amino acids. The whole variable domain, remainder taken from reference TRBV11-2 and TRBJ1-5, is EAGVAQSPRYKIIEKRQSVAFWCNPISGHATLYWYQQILGQGPKLLIQFQNNGVVDDSQLPKDRFSAERLKGVDSTLKIQPAKLEDSAVYLCASSFGLDDQPQHFGDGTRLSIL.

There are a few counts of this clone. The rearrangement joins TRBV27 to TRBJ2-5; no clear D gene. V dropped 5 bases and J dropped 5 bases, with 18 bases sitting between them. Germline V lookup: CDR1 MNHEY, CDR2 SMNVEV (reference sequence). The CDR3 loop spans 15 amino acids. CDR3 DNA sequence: TGTGCCAGCAGTGCCCAACTGGGGAAATGGGAGACCCAGTACTTC. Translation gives CASSAQLGKWETQYF.

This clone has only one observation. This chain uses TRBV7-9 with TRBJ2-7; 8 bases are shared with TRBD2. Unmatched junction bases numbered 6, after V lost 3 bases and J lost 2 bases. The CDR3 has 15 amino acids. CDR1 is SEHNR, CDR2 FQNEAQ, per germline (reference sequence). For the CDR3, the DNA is TGTGCCAGCAGCTTGTATAGCGGGGACGCCTACGAGCAGTACTTC. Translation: CASSLYSGDAYEQYF.

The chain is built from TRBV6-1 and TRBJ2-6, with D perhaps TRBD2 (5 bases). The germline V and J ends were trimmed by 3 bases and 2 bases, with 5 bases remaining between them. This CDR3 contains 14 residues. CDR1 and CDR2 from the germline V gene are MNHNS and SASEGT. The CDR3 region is CASSDGAGANVLTF. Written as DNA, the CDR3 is TGTGCCAGCAGTGACGGGGCTGGGGCCAACGTCCTGACTTTC.

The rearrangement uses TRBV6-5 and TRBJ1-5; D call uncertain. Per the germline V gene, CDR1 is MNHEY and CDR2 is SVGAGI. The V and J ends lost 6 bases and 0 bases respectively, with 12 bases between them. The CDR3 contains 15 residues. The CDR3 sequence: CASRPTPYSNQPQHF. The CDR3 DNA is TGTGCCAGCAGACCCACACCCTATAGCAATCAGCCCCAGCATTTT.

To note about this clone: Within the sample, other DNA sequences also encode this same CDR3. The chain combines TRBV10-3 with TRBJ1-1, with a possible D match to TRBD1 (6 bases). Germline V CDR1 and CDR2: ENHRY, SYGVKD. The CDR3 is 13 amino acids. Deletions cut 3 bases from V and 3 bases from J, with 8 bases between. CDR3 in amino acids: CAISEEGDTEAFF. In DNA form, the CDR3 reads TGTGCCATCAGTGAAGAGGGGGACACTGAAGCTTTCTTT.

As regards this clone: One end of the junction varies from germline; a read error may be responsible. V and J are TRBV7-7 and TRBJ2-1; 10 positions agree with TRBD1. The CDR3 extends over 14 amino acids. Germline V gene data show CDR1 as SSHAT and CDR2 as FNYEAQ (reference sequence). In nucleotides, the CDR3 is TGTGCTAGCAGCATCGGACAGGGGGGGAATGAGCAGTTCTTC. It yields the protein CASSIGQGGNEQFF.